Each of the 20 T cell receptor delta chains below was sequenced from the same sample in a study of γδ T cells in repeated Plasmodium falciparum infection (dated by TCRdb to 2020 to 2022). For bulk TCR repertoire analysis, Vgamma9/Vdelta2+ and Vdelta2-negative gammadelta T cell populations were isolated by flow sorting from peripheral blood mononuclear cells. Libraries were prepared through multiplex PCR. The sequencing machine was an Illumina MiSeq. TCRdb processed the public reads again with the CATT caller, after which rows with matching DNA were combined. The sample contains 55,000 to 70,000 delta-chain clones, over 1.5% of them found a single time. The ten largest clonotypes hold approximately 16% of the sample. The sample taken for sequencing was gamma-delta T cells from blood. The receptors shown here come from a pool of human donors (malaria-infected and uninfected, not separated).

This clone was seen many times. The protein TCRdb lists belongs to a much larger clone and differs from this DNA's translation at residue 10, which points to a read error; the protein shown is made from the DNA. J is TRDJ1 and V is TRDV1, with a tentative D call TRDD3 (8 bases). Since TCRdb gives no J gene, matching the DNA to germline was used here to assign it. The CDR3 length is 22 residues. The V and J ends lost 5 bases and 2 bases respectively, with 36 bases between them. From germline, CDR1 is TSWWSYY and CDR2 QGS. CDR3 DNA: TGTGCTCTTGGGCCACCAAGCCTTCCTGTGGTACTGGGGGGGTCCACGACCGATAAACTCATCTTT. This encodes CALGPPSLPVVLGGSTTDKLIF.

The sample holds a few counts of this clone. As DNA, the CDR3 is TGTGCTCTTGGGGGCTTCCTGCGTTGGCGGGACGATAAACTCATCTTT. Encoded protein: CALGGFLRWRDDKLIF. The chain carries TRDV1 and TRDJ1; D perhaps matches TRDD2 (6 bases). Trimming pared 4 bases from V and 4 bases from J, leaving 19 bases between. This CDR3 is 16 amino acids long. Germline lookup yields CDR1 TSWWSYY and CDR2 QGS.

This clone came up a few times. Translating this DNA gives a protein that differs at residue 5 from the TCRdb one, which belongs to a much larger clone; a read error is likely, and the protein shown is this translation. V and J are TRDV3 and TRDJ1; D is possibly TRDD2 (5 bases). CDR1 is TVYSNPD, CDR2 GDNSRS, per germline (reference sequence). V was cut by 0 bases and J by 0 bases, with 44 bases left in between. The CDR3 extends over 25 amino acids. CDR3 in amino acids: CAFRMPPRTFGRYNPQFTHTDKLIF. CDR3 nucleotide sequence: TGTGCCTTTAGGATGCCTCCTAGGACGTTTGGGCGATATAACCCACAATTTACCCACACCGATAAACTCATCTTT.

A word on this clone: A far larger clone is only one base removed, so a read error is likely. Other DNA sequences in this sample translate to the same CDR3. J is TRDJ1 and V is TRDV1; D is possibly TRDD3 (9 bases). TCRdb records no J gene; here it was assigned by comparing the DNA to germline. The germline CDR1 and CDR2 sequences are TSWWSYY and QGS. V was clipped by 0 bases and J by 5 bases, with 52 bases between them. The CDR3 contains 28 residues. The CDR3 DNA sequence: TGTGCTCTTGGGGAACTAGGGGGTCGGGTCTTCTTTCGGGCTTCCTACGAGCTGGGGGATTTTCGCACTGATAAACTCATCTTT. Translation gives CALGELGGRVFFRASYELGDFRTDKLIF.

Notes on this clone: TCRdb shows a much larger clone's protein in place of this DNA's translation, and the two differ at residue 19, likely through a read error; the protein shown is translated from the DNA. V is TRDV1 and J is TRDJ1; possible D gene TRDD3, 5 bases. Here the J gene was assigned by germline matching of the DNA, as TCRdb has none. Looked up from germline, CDR1 is TSWWSYY and CDR2 is QGS. The CDR3 loop spans 22 amino acids. The V and J ends lost 5 bases and 10 bases respectively, with 44 bases between them. CDR3 DNA sequence: TGTGCTCTTGGGCAAAGCTTACTACTCATGAGCCACCTATACTGGAAAACCTATAGACTCATCTTT. Protein: CALGQSLLLMSHLYWKTYRLIF.

This clone was observed a handful of times. A read error likely explains this, since a far larger clone differs by one base. The sample holds other DNA sequences that translate to the same CDR3. The rearrangement joins TRDV2 to TRDJ3; D gene ambiguous. The CDR3 has 35 residues. The germline V gene has CDR1 GEAIGNYY and CDR2 EKD. V was pared by 3 bases and J by 0 bases, with 65 bases between. The chain's CDR3 is CACDPPRLCHGKEYTLARILWIQSISSWDTRQMFF. The CDR3 DNA follows: TGTGCCTGTGACCCCCCGCGGTTGTGCCACGGCAAAGAATACACCTTGGCTAGGATTCTGTGGATTCAATCCATTAGCTCCTGGGACACCCGACAGATGTTTTTC.

This clone was counted at least ten times. Being one base from a much bigger clone, this may be a read error. Other DNA sequences in the same sample also yield this CDR3. The chain combines TRDV1 with TRDJ1, with D possibly being TRDD3 (5 bases). There are 23 residues in the CDR3. V was cut by 0 bases and J by 0 bases, with 32 bases left in between. Germline V gene lookup returns CDR1 TSWWSYY and CDR2 QGS. CDR3 nucleotides: TGTGCTCTTGGGGAACTAGGATTCTTCTTGCCCAGGTCTCGGGGACGGTACACCGATAAACTCATCTTT. Translating it yields CALGELGFFLPRSRGRYTDKLIF.

The sample holds a few counts of this clone. Translating this DNA gives a protein that differs at residue 9 from the TCRdb one, which belongs to a much larger clone; a read error is likely, and the protein shown is this translation. The chain uses TRDV1 and TRDJ1; weak D call: TRDD3 (5 bases). The J gene is absent in TCRdb and was assigned here via DNA matching to germline. Per the germline V gene, CDR1 is TSWWSYY and CDR2 is QGS. CDR3 length: 19 amino acids. The V end was cut by 3 bases, the J end by 0 bases, with 23 bases between. The CDR3 protein is CALGEPSSQGVHHTDKLIF. In DNA, the CDR3 is TGTGCTCTTGGGGAGCCTAGTAGTCAGGGGGTCCACCACACCGATAAACTCATCTTT.

This clone came up a few times. This DNA's translation and the protein TCRdb lists, from a much larger clone, do not match at residue 8, likely due to a read error; the protein shown is translated from the DNA. The chain joins TRDV1 to TRDJ1, with TRDD3 matching over 8 bases. Germline matching of the DNA provided the J gene here, since TCRdb leaves it blank. V trimming: 2 bases; J trimming: 3 bases; junction bases outside the gene matches: 14. Germline V gene sequence: CDR1 TSWWSYY, CDR2 QGS. The CDR3 contains 18 residues. CDR3: CALGESPPYWGSSDKLIF. CDR3 DNA sequence: TGTGCTCTTGGGGAAAGCCCCCCGTACTGGGGGTCTTCCGATAAACTCATCTTT.

This clone was counted a few times. TCRdb records a much larger clone's protein for this DNA, with a difference at residue 5 that likely arises from a read error; the protein given is the translation of the DNA. The J gene is TRDJ1, the V gene TRDV1; D possibly matches TRDD2 or TRDD3 (7 bases each). Matching the DNA to germline supplied the J gene, which TCRdb does not give. V lost 4 bases to trimming and J lost 1 base, with 28 bases between them. The CDR3 spans 20 residues. Germline CDR1 is TSWWSYY and CDR2 is QGS. CDR3 sequence: CALGGPLSYCGILPTDKLIF. CDR3 DNA sequence: TGTGCTCTTGGGGGACCCCTTTCCTACTGTGGGATACTCCCCACCGATAAACTCATCTTT.

Regarding this clone: A read error likely explains this, since a far larger clone differs by one base. The sample has other DNA sequences that encode this CDR3 too. V and J are TRDV1 and TRDJ1, with D perhaps matching TRDD2 (7 bases). V shed 1 base and J shed 0 bases, with 33 bases lying between them. This CDR3 is 23 amino acids long. Germline values: CDR1 TSWWSYY, CDR2 QGS. CDR3 coding DNA: TGTGCTCTTGGGGAACCATTTCCTACTACCGGCCTCTGGGGCTGGGGACACACCGATAAACTCATCTTT. It specifies CALGEPFPTTGLWGWGHTDKLIF.

Points on this clone: TCRdb records a much larger clone's protein for this DNA, with a difference at residue 7 that likely arises from a read error; the protein given is the translation of the DNA. The chain uses TRDV1 and TRDJ1; 7 positions agree with TRDD3. The J gene was missing in TCRdb and was found by matching the end of the DNA to germline. CDR3 length: 20 residues. Germline V gene lookup returns CDR1 TSWWSYY and CDR2 QGS. V lost 0 bases and J lost 0; bases outside the gene matches: 16. CDR3 nucleotides: TGTGCTCTTGGGGAACTAATACCCTCCAAGTGGGGGACGTACACCGATAAACTCATCTTT. Translating gives CALGELIPSKWGTYTDKLIF.

About this clone: This likely stems from a read error, as it lies one base from a far larger clone. Distinct nucleotide sequences in the sample also encode this CDR3. As DNA, the CDR3 is TGTGCCCTTGGGGAACTAGTACCTACGGGGGATAAATTAATACGTAAACTCATCTTT. It encodes CALGELVPTGDKLIRKLIF. The V and J genes are TRDV1 and TRDJ1; TRDD3 aligns across 8 bases. Looked up from germline, CDR1 is TSWWSYY and CDR2 is QGS. This CDR3 is 19 amino acids long.

This clone was seen repeatedly, ten times or more. The protein TCRdb gives is from a much larger clone and does not agree with this DNA's translation at residue 10, likely a read error; the protein shown here comes from the DNA. The chain couples TRDV2 to TRDJ1, with a possible D match to TRDD3 (6 bases). The CDR3 runs to 18 residues. The V gene lost 1 base and the J gene lost 2 bases, with 22 bases spanning the gap. Germline CDR1 is GEAIGNYY and CDR2 is EKD. The CDR3 loop reads CACDTAELGSPGTDKLIF. The CDR3 coding sequence is TGTGCCTGTGACACGGCGGAGCTGGGGTCCCCGGGGACCGATAAACTCATCTTT.

Regarding this clone: A read error may be the cause here, since a much bigger clone is one base away. The chain links TRDV1 to TRDJ1; the match to TRDD3 covers 10 bases. Matching the DNA to germline supplied the J gene, which TCRdb does not give. The CDR3 is made up of 23 amino acids. Germline CDR1 reads TSWWSYY; CDR2 reads QGS. V was pared by 1 base and J by 0 bases, with 23 bases of the junction left unmatched. DNA of the CDR3: TGTGCTCTTGGGGAACCGCCCTATGGGTACTGGGGGATCCCATCCATCTACACCGATAAACTCATCTTT. This encodes CALGEPPYGYWGIPSIYTDKLIF.

This clone occurred a few times. The protein TCRdb gives is from a much larger clone and does not agree with this DNA's translation at residue 18, likely a read error; the protein shown here comes from the DNA. The V gene is TRDV1, but the J gene lacks a call; TRDD3 is taken as the D call from the table, unchecked against the DNA. Germline-derived CDR1 and CDR2 are TSWWSYY and QGS. The CDR3 is made up of 19 amino acids. Here the CDR3 DNA reads TGTGCTCTTGGGGAGCATTCCCTTTTTTGGGATTGGCGAACCGATAAACTCACCTTT. This sequence encodes CALGEHSLFWDWRTDKLTF.

The sample holds many counts of this clone. TCRdb's listed protein matches a much larger clone and diverges from this DNA's translation at residue 19, likely through a read error; the protein shown comes from the DNA. The chain combines TRDV1 with TRDJ1; 11 bases fit TRDD3. The CDR3 extends over 21 amino acids. CDR1 is TSWWSYY and CDR2 is QGS in the germline V gene. CDR3 bases: TGTGCTCTTGGGCTAACCTTCCTACCCGTACTGGGGGATAATCCCACCGATAAACCCATCTTT. The encoded protein is CALGLTFLPVLGDNPTDKPIF.

This clone has a count of ten or more. This likely stems from a read error, as it lies one base from a far larger clone. The same CDR3 also results from other DNA sequences found in this sample. The V call is TRDV3, the J call TRDJ1, with 10 bases matching TRDD3. This CDR3 has 16 residues. The germline V gene encodes CDR1 TVYSNPD and CDR2 GDNSRS (reference sequence). The CDR3 coding sequence is TGCGCCTTTACCTTCCCTTGGGGGATACCCACCGATAAACTCATCTTT. Translated: CAFTFPWGIPTDKLIF.

This clone was seen only a few times. TCRdb assigns this DNA the protein of a much larger clone, which departs from its translation at residue 3; this likely reflects a read error, and the protein shown comes from translating the DNA. This chain joins TRDV1 and TRDJ1; possibly TRDD3 for D (7 bases). The J gene was missing in TCRdb and was found by matching the end of the DNA to germline. Looked up from germline, CDR1 is TSWWSYY and CDR2 is QGS. The CDR3 is 21 residues long. CDR3 loop: CAPGGGPTGRCPPNYTDKLIF. Written as DNA, the CDR3 is TGTGCTCCTGGGGGCGGTCCTACGGGGCGGTGTCCACCTAACTACACCGATAAACTCATCTTT.

Worth noting for this clone: A read error likely explains why the TCRdb protein, taken from a much larger clone, differs from this DNA's translation at residue 6; the protein shown is translated from the DNA. The chain joins TRDV3 to TRDJ1; 13 nucleotides align to TRDD3. Germline V gives CDR1 TVYSNPD, CDR2 GDNSRS (reference sequence). This CDR3 has 20 amino acids. Trimming removed 5 bases from V and 4 bases from J; junction bases left unmatched: 25. As DNA, the CDR3 is TGTGCCCGGGTGAGTTCTACCGTATACTGGGGGATACGCTCCATCGATAAACTCATCTTT. Protein: CARVSSTVYWGIRSIDKLIF. Variable domain in full (rest from reference TRDV3 and TRDJ1): CDKVTQSSPDQTVASGSEVVLLCTYDTVYSNPDLFWYRIRPDYSFQFVFYGDNSRSEGADFTQGRFSVKHILTQKAFHLVISPVRTEDSATYYCARVSSTVYWGIRSIDKLIFGKGTRVTVEP.